This record looks at one TCR beta chain sequence and its context. Looked up from germline, CDR1 is LNHNV and CDR2 is YYDKDF (reference sequence). The CDR3 consists of 16 residues. J gave up 3 bases and V 1 base, and 7 bases lay outside the gene matches. TCRdb's copy holds only in-frame clones and misses some; the assay was immunoSEQ multiplex PCR. The repertoire includes about 15,000 clones, 95% to 97% of them detected once, and 0.89% sits in the top ten. This record comes from a study of T cell changes during pregnancy in multiple sclerosis. This rearrangement joins TRBV15 to TRBJ2-7; 9 bases fit TRBD1. Sequences were derived from peripheral blood, sampled in the third trimester of pregnancy. This TCR came from a female donor with multiple sclerosis, enrolled in a pregnancy study. CDR3: CATSRGADRGNYEQYF. The DNA for the CDR3 is TGTGCCACCAGCAGAGGCGCGGACAGGGGAAACTACGAGCAGTACTTC. The whole variable domain, remainder taken from reference TRBV15 and TRBJ2-7, is DAMVIQNPRYQVTQFGKPVTLSCSQTLNHNVMYWYQQKSSQAPKLLFHYYDKDFNNEADTPDNFQSRRPNTSFCFLDIRSPGLGDTAMYLCATSRGADRGNYEQYFGPGTRLTVT.